This TCR beta chain comes out of a study of T cells after yellow fever vaccination. On the study more broadly: When fractions had low cell numbers, they were prepared with SMART-Seq v4 Ultra Low Input.

In the case of this clonotype: Its matching antigen is unknown.

The study, taken as a whole, reports: Subsequent booster samples again held most clones from primary vaccination (more than 95% CD4, over 80% CD8).

Using its own MiXCR run on the 5' RACE reads, TCRdb lists one record per CDR3 protein. The sample contains over 300,000 distinct CDR3 sequences, approximately 4% of which appear only once. Germline CDR1 reads MGHRA; CDR2 reads YSYEKL. The CDR3 consists of 15 residues. After removal of 1 base from V and 4 bases from J, the junction contained 5 bases not matched to a gene. Source: PBMCs, taken 5 days after the yellow fever booster vaccination. This TCR derives from a man between 18 and 35 years old who received the YFV17D yellow fever vaccine. This chain uses TRBV4-1 with TRBJ1-1, with 8 bases aligning to TRBD1. In DNA form, the CDR3 reads TGCGCCAGCAGCCAAGGCCCAGACAGGGGCACTGAAGCTTTCTTT. This encodes CASSQGPDRGTEAFF.